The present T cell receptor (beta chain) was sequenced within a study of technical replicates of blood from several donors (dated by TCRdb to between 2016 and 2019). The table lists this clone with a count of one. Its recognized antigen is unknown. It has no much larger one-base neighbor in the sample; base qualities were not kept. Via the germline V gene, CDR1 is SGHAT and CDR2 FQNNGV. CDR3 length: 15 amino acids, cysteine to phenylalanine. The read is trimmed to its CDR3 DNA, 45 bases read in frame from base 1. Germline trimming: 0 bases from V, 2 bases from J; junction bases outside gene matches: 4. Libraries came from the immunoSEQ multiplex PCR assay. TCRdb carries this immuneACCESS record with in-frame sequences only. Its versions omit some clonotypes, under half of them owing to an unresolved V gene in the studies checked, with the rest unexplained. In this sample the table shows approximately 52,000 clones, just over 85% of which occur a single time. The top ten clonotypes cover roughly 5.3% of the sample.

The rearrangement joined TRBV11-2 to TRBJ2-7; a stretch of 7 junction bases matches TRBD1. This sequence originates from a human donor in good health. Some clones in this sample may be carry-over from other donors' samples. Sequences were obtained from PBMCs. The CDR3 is CASSLDGTETYEQYF. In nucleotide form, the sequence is TGTGCCAGCAGCTTAGATGGGACAGAAACCTACGAGCAGTACTTC.